The source of this TCR beta chain is a study of blood T cells in healthy people across ages. Combining a sample-barcoded 5' primer with a J-beta primer mix, a second PCR ran for roughly 7 to 12 cycles. Every molecule of cDNA carried a tag from a template-switch adaptor with 12 random nucleotides. In TCRdb, the 5' RACE reads were re-called with MiXCR into one record per CDR3 protein. The profile shows hundreds of thousands of distinct CDR3 sequences, 24% of them singletons. From germline, CDR1 is SNHLY and CDR2 FYNNEI. This CDR3 spans 14 amino acids. Trimming pared 7 bases from V and 7 bases from J, leaving 17 bases between. These same data were also listed under a study on T cells of mothers and their children. From that study: A few healthy Caucasian mothers served as donors, and their six children did as well. At a rate of around 1.6 ug per 15 ul, cDNA synthesis received all of the extracted RNA. Researchers found no T cell clones that were persistent and microchimeric.

The sequencing input was blood. This clonotype was sampled from a boy younger than 18 in good health. The chain is built from TRBV2 and TRBJ2-4, with D possibly being TRBD1 (6 bases). CDR3 amino acids: CASNTGRGRNIQYF. CDR3 DNA sequence: TGTGCCAGCAATACGGGCAGGGGACGGAACATTCAGTACTTC.